A single sample gave rise to the 31 T cell receptor beta chains below, sequenced in a study of blood T cell repertoires in COVID-19. Sequencing was performed with immunoSEQ multiplex PCR; in TCRdb, only in-frame clones are kept and a portion is missing. This table holds about 210,000 clones, more than 70% found once. Specimen: PBMCs or T cells enriched from blood (not recorded which). These receptors were taken from a woman aged 18-30 years who had recovered from COVID-19.

The gene calls are TRBV24-1 and TRBJ2-1; D ambiguous. The germline V gene has CDR1 KGHDR and CDR2 SFDVKD. This CDR3 comprises 12 residues. With 7 bases removed from V and 9 bases from J, the gap between germline ends came to 12 bases. The CDR3 loop reads CATSSSGREQFF. The CDR3 nucleotides read TGTGCCACCAGCTCGTCAGGCCGTGAGCAGTTCTTC.

The chain uses TRBV28 and TRBJ2-1; 15 bases are shared with TRBD2. Trimming took 4 bases from V and 6 from J; bases not matched to a gene: 7. In germline, CDR1 is MDHEN, CDR2 SYDVKM. There are 17 residues in the CDR3. CDR3 sequence reads: CASSYGRTSGGVNEQFF. The CDR3 bases are TGTGCCAGCAGTTACGGGAGGACTAGCGGGGGGGTCAATGAGCAGTTCTTC.

The chain uses TRBV30 and TRBJ1-6; D unresolved. This CDR3 has 11 amino acids. The germline V and J ends were trimmed by 0 bases and 13 bases, with 7 bases remaining between them. The V gene's germline CDR1 is GTSNPN and CDR2 SVGIG (reference sequence). The CDR3 sequence: CAWSVHNPLHF. CDR3 coding DNA: TGTGCCTGGAGTGTACATAACCCCCTCCACTTT. The whole variable domain, filled in from reference TRBV30 and TRBJ1-6, reads SQTIHQWPATLVQPVGSPLSLECTVEGTSNPNLYWYRQAAGRGLQLLFYSVGIGQISSEVPQNLSASRPQDRQFILSSKKLLLSDSGFYLCAWSVHNPLHFGNGTRLTVT.

This clone was seen once. The J gene is TRBJ1-1, the V gene TRBV11-2, with D uncertain. The CDR3 extends over 12 amino acids. Between the trimmed V and J ends, which lost 5 bases and 5 bases, there was a span of 9 bases. Germline V gives CDR1 SGHAT, CDR2 FQNNGV. CDR3 in amino acids: CASSPGLTEAFF. CDR3 nucleotides: TGTGCCAGCAGCCCCGGACTGACTGAAGCTTTCTTT.

This chain uses TRBV20-1 with TRBJ2-7; D may be TRBD2 (7 bases). The length of the CDR3 is 14 residues. Trimming shortened V by 3 bases and J by 3 bases, and 15 bases separated the two germline ends. Germline values: CDR1 DFQATT, CDR2 SNEGSKA (reference sequence). The CDR3 here is CSASRGGGFYEQYF. The CDR3 region has the DNA TGCAGTGCTAGTCGAGGGGGGGGATTCTACGAGCAGTACTTC.

V gene TRBV5-1 combines with J gene TRBJ1-3; 11 bases are shared with TRBD1. Germline V CDR1 and CDR2: SGHRS, YFSETQ. The CDR3 covers 16 residues. J was trimmed by 1 base and V by 4 bases; bases with no gene match: 4. Here the CDR3 reads CASSPGQGGSGNTIYF. The CDR3 region has the DNA TGCGCCAGCAGCCCGGGACAGGGGGGTTCTGGAAACACCATATATTTT. The whole variable domain, remainder taken from reference TRBV5-1 and TRBJ1-3, is KAGVTQTPRYLIKTRGQQVTLSCSPISGHRSVSWYQQTPGQGLQFLFEYFSETQRNKGNFPGRFSGRQFSNSRSEMNVSTLELGDSALYLCASSPGQGGSGNTIYFGEGSWLTVV.

The rearrangement joins TRBV18 to TRBJ1-1, with unresolved D. Germline assignment: CDR1 KGHSH and CDR2 LQKENI. CDR3 length equals 15 residues. The ends were cut back, 3 bases at V and 0 bases at J, with 11 bases in the middle. The chain's CDR3 is CASSPNFVLNTEAFF. The DNA for the CDR3 is TGTGCCAGCTCACCGAACTTCGTCCTGAACACTGAAGCTTTCTTT.

V is TRBV18 and J is TRBJ1-5, with D possibly being TRBD1 (6 bases). The CDR3 sequence is 14 residues long. Trimming left V 5 bases short and J 5 bases short, with 13 bases between. Germline assignment: CDR1 KGHSH and CDR2 LQKENI. In DNA, the CDR3 is TGTGCCAGCTCAGAGGCGCAGGGGTATCAGCCCCAGCATTTT. The encoded protein is CASSEAQGYQPQHF.

The chain joins TRBV27 to TRBJ1-1, with D uncertain. Germline V lookup: CDR1 MNHEY, CDR2 SMNVEV (reference sequence). The CDR3 totals 15 residues. The V end lost 7 bases, the J end lost 1 base, and 16 bases lay between the germline ends. The chain's CDR3 is CASTPVGVPNTEAFF. CDR3 DNA: TGTGCCAGCACTCCGGTCGGGGTTCCGAACACTGAAGCTTTCTTT.

V and J are TRBV30 and TRBJ1-1; D perhaps matches TRBD1 (5 bases). Germline loops: CDR1 GTSNPN, CDR2 SVGIG (reference sequence). The CDR3 is 13 amino acids. Trimming stripped 8 bases from V and 1 base from J, with 14 bases between. The CDR3 protein is CARVGGENTEAFF. The DNA for the CDR3 is TGTGCCCGGGTCGGGGGAGAGAACACTGAAGCTTTCTTT.

This chain links TRBV23-1 with TRBJ1-2; D unresolved. TRBV23-1 is an ORF; its function is uncertain. Deletions cut 0 bases from V and 4 bases from J, with 9 bases between. The CDR3 is 14 amino acids. DNA for the CDR3: TGCGCCAGCAGTCAATCGCCCGGTGTCTATGGCTACACCTTC. Protein product: CASSQSPGVYGYTF.

This clone was found once. This chain connects TRBV7-9 to TRBJ2-3; 7 bases match TRBD2. Per the germline V gene, CDR1 is SEHNR and CDR2 is FQNEAQ (reference sequence). The CDR3 length is 16 residues. J lost 0 bases, V lost 3 bases, and 6 bases had no gene match. The CDR3 sequence: CASSFQRGPSTDTQYF. The CDR3 coding sequence is TGTGCCAGCAGCTTCCAGCGGGGCCCCAGCACAGATACGCAGTATTTT.

V and J are TRBV29-1 and TRBJ2-2; D remains unclear. Between the trimmed V and J ends, which lost 4 bases and 7 bases, there was a span of 7 bases. The length of the CDR3 is 11 residues. Germline CDR1 is SQVTM and CDR2 is ANQGSEA. CDR3 residues: CSVGQIGELFF. The CDR3 DNA is TGCAGCGTTGGTCAGATCGGGGAGCTGTTTTTT.

The chain links TRBV5-6 to TRBJ1-1; maybe TRBD1 (6 bases). V was cut by 4 bases and J by 1 base, with 14 bases left in between. Looked up from germline, CDR1 is SGHDT and CDR2 is YYEEEE. The CDR3 has 15 amino acids. The CDR3 spells CASSQPGHTNTEAFF. The CDR3 DNA follows: TGTGCCAGCAGCCAGCCGGGACACACGAACACTGAAGCTTTCTTT.

The V call is TRBV4-1, the J call TRBJ2-1, with TRBD1 matching over 8 bases. Germline V gene lookup returns CDR1 MGHRA and CDR2 YSYEKL. The CDR3 is 15 amino acids. The V segment lost 2 bases and the J segment 5 bases; nucleotides outside the gene matches: 5. CDR3 in amino acids: CASSQWATGDNEQFF. The CDR3 DNA sequence: TGCGCCAGCAGCCAATGGGCGACAGGGGACAATGAGCAGTTCTTC.

The chain links TRBV9 to TRBJ1-2, with D unresolved. Germline CDR1 and CDR2: SGDLS and YYNGEE. The germline V and J ends were trimmed by 3 bases and 2 bases, with 20 bases remaining between them. The length of the CDR3 is 17 residues. CDR3 amino acids: CASSAPRGAPPNYGYTF. The CDR3 DNA is TGTGCCAGCAGCGCCCCCAGAGGCGCACCCCCAAACTATGGCTACACCTTC.

The chain combines TRBV3-1 (or the pseudogene TRBV3-2) with TRBJ1-1, with TRBD1 identical over 7 bases. The V gene end was trimmed by 2 bases and the J gene end by 1 base; junction bases not matched to a gene: 4. CDR1 and CDR2 (germline): LGHDT, YNNKEL (reference sequence). The CDR3 extends over 15 amino acids. The CDR3 DNA reads as TGTGCCAGCAGCCAACAAGACAGGGAGAACACTGAAGCTTTCTTT. As protein: CASSQQDRENTEAFF.

The gene calls are TRBV11-2 and TRBJ2-7; D not resolved. Per the germline V gene, CDR1 is SGHAT and CDR2 is FQNNGV. The CDR3 sequence is 13 residues long. Trimming took off 5 bases at V and 6 bases at J, with 14 bases between the two ends. DNA for the CDR3: TGTGCCAGCAGCCTCCTTTTCGGAGCCGAGCAGTACTTC. Amino acids: CASSLLFGAEQYF. Full variable domain (rest looked up from reference TRBV11-2 and TRBJ2-7): EAGVAQSPRYKIIEKRQSVAFWCNPISGHATLYWYQQILGQGPKLLIQFQNNGVVDDSQLPKDRFSAERLKGVDSTLKIQPAKLEDSAVYLCASSLLFGAEQYFGPGTRLTVT.

CDR3 residues: CASSPLAGSSYEQYF. In DNA form, the CDR3 reads TGTGCCAGCAGCCCGTTAGCGGGGAGCTCCTACGAGCAGTACTTC. This rearrangement joins TRBV7-2 to TRBJ2-7, with 8 bases aligning to TRBD2. Germline CDR1 and CDR2: SGHTA and FQGNSA. V lost 5 bases, J lost 0 bases, and 6 bases stayed unmatched. The CDR3 runs 15 residues.

The chain couples TRBV10-3 to TRBJ2-7; 12 nucleotides match TRBD1. The length of the CDR3 is 14 residues. Germline V gene lookup returns CDR1 ENHRY and CDR2 SYGVKD. The J segment lost 4 bases and the V segment lost 11 bases, leaving 9 bases of the junction unmatched. The CDR3 here is CADKGQGASYEQYF. The CDR3 DNA reads TGTGCCGATAAGGGACAGGGGGCTTCTTACGAGCAGTACTTC.

The chain combines TRBV7-9 with TRBJ1-6, with no clear D. Trimming took off 4 bases at V and 13 bases at J, with 14 bases between the two ends. In germline, CDR1 is SEHNR, CDR2 FQNEAQ (reference sequence). This CDR3 is built from 13 residues. The CDR3 DNA is TGTGCCAGCAGCTCATCAATTATGGGCCCCCTCCACTTT. Its translation: CASSSSIMGPLHF. Filled out from reference TRBV7-9 and TRBJ1-6, the complete variable domain reads DTGVSQNPRHKITKRGQNVTFRCDPISEHNRLYWYRQTLGQGPEFLTYFQNEAQLEKSRLLSDRFSAERPKGSFSTLEIQRTEQGDSAMYLCASSSSIMGPLHFGNGTRLTVT.

The chain couples TRBV6-5 to TRBJ1-2; the D is unclear. The CDR3 extends over 13 amino acids. Trimming shortened V by 7 bases and J by 4 bases, and 13 bases separated the two germline ends. Germline CDR1 reads MNHEY; CDR2 reads SVGAGI. The CDR3 loop is CASTTGGSYGYTF. DNA for the CDR3: TGTGCCAGCACCACGGGAGGATCCTATGGCTACACCTTC.

The V and J genes are TRBV18 and TRBJ2-7, with TRBD1 matching 8 bases. This CDR3 is built from 16 residues. The germline V gene encodes CDR1 KGHSH and CDR2 LQKENI. With V trimmed by 4 bases and J by 5 bases, 13 bases remained unmatched. The CDR3 loop is CASSRVSRTGRHEQYF. CDR3 sequence (DNA): TGTGCCAGCTCACGCGTGTCAAGGACAGGGCGTCACGAGCAGTACTTC.

This clone has just one count. The chain is built from TRBV10-2 and TRBJ1-3; possibly TRBD1 for D (6 bases). The CDR3 consists of 12 residues. The germline gives CDR1 WSHSY, CDR2 SAAADI. V was clipped by 8 bases and J by 8 bases, with 13 bases between them. The DNA of the CDR3 is TGCGCCAGCGGCCAGGGGAGAGACACCATATATTTT. It encodes CASGQGRDTIYF.

The chain links TRBV20-1 to TRBJ2-1; 10 positions match TRBD2. Germline V gene data show CDR1 as DFQATT and CDR2 as SNEGSKA (reference sequence). The trim removed 3 bases at V and 7 bases at J, leaving 6 bases unmatched. The CDR3 totals 14 residues. The CDR3 DNA reads as TGCAGTGCTAGTAGGGCTAGCGGGGGTAATGAGCAGTTCTTC. Protein: CSASRASGGNEQFF.

The CDR3 is CASSLAGGLKDTQYF. For the CDR3, the DNA is TGTGCCAGCAGCCTAGCGGGGGGCCTCAAAGATACGCAGTATTTT. This chain connects TRBV28 to TRBJ2-3, with TRBD2 matching over 11 bases. The length of the CDR3 is 15 residues. CDR1 MDHEN and CDR2 SYDVKM come from the germline V gene. V shed 6 bases, J shed 5 bases, and the junction held 7 bases outside the gene matches.

The chain has TRBV30 and TRBJ2-7, with 7 nucleotides matching TRBD1. Germline CDR1 and CDR2: GTSNPN and SVGIG (reference sequence). J lost 6 bases, V lost 0 bases, and 8 bases had no gene match. The CDR3 has 14 residues. CDR3 in amino acids: CAWSVTGKELEQYF. The CDR3 region has the DNA TGTGCCTGGAGTGTGACAGGGAAAGAACTCGAGCAGTACTTC.

A single count supports this clone. The chain links TRBV29-1 to TRBJ1-6; D is ambiguous. The CDR3 is 14 amino acids. V gave up 6 bases and J gave up 2 bases, with 11 bases separating them. Germline CDR1 SQVTM, CDR2 ANQGSEA. The CDR3 reads CSVLSGTYNSPLHF. DNA for the CDR3: TGCAGCGTGCTCTCCGGGACCTATAATTCACCCCTCCACTTT.

V usage is TRBV19 and J usage is TRBJ1-5; a weak D match, TRBD1 (5 bases). The CDR3 is 14 residues long. The germline CDR1 and CDR2 sequences are LNHDA and SQIVND (reference sequence). V shed 9 bases and J shed 3 bases, with 15 bases lying between them. The CDR3 region is CASRGEANNQPQHF. CDR3 nucleotide sequence: TGTGCCAGCCGGGGGGAAGCAAACAATCAGCCCCAGCATTTT.

The V gene is TRBV6-2 or TRBV6-3, the J gene TRBJ2-1; 11 positions agree with TRBD2. Per germline, CDR1 MNHEY and CDR2 SVGEGT. CDR3 length: 15 residues. With V trimmed by 6 bases and J by 5 bases, 6 bases remained unmatched. The CDR3 sequence: CASSDGLAGHNEQFF. DNA for the CDR3: TGTGCCAGCAGCGACGGACTAGCGGGCCACAATGAGCAGTTCTTC.

The chain combines TRBV7-6 with TRBJ1-6; 8 bases line up with TRBD1. The CDR3 runs 17 residues. The germline CDR1 and CDR2 sequences are SGHVS and FNYEAQ. V lost 6 bases to trimming and J lost 4 bases; unmatched junction nucleotides: 11. This chain's CDR3 is CASRLTQRQGYNSPLHF. The CDR3 DNA reads TGTGCCAGCAGACTCACCCAACGACAGGGGTATAATTCACCCCTCCACTTT.